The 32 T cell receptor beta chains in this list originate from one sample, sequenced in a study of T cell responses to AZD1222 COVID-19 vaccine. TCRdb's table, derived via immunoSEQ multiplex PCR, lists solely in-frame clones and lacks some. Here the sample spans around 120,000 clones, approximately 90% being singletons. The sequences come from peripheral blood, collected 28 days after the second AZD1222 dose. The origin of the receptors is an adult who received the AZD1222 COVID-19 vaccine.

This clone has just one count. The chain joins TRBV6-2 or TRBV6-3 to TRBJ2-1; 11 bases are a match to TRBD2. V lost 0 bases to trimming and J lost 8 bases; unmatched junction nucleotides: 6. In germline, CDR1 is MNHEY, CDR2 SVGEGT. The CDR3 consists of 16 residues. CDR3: CASSYSGLAGGHEQFF. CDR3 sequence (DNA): TGTGCCAGCAGTTACTCCGGACTAGCGGGTGGCCATGAGCAGTTCTTC.

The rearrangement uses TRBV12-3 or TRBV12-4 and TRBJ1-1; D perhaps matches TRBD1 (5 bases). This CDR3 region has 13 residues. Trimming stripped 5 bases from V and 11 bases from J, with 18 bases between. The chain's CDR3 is CASSVGTGRRAFF. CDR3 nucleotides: TGTGCCAGCAGTGTCGGGACCGGGCGTCGCGCTTTCTTT.

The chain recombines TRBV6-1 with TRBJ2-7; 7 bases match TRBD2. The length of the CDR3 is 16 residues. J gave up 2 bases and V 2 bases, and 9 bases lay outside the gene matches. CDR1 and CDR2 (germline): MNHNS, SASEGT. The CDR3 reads CASSEFFTGGTYEQYF. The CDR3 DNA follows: TGTGCCAGCAGTGAATTTTTTACGGGAGGAACCTACGAGCAGTACTTC.

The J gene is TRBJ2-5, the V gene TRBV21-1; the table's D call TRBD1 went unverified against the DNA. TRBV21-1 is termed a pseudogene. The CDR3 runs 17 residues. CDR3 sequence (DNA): TGTGCCAGCAGCAAAGGCGGGGGGACAGGGAAGCAAGAGACCCAGTACTTC. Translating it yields CASSKGGGTGKQETQYF.

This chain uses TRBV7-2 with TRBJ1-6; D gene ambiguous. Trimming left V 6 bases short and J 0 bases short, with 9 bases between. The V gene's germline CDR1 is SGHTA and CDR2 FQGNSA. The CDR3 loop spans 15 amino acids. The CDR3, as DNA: TGTGCCAGCAGGCCAGGCAGCTCCTATAATTCACCCCTCCACTTT. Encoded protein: CASRPGSSYNSPLHF.

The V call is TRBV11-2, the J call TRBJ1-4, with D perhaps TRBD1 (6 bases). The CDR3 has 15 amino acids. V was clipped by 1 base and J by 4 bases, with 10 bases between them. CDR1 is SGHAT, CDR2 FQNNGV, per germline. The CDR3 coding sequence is TGTGCCAGCAGCTTAGGGGCAGGGGTTAATGAAAAACTGTTTTTT. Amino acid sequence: CASSLGAGVNEKLFF.

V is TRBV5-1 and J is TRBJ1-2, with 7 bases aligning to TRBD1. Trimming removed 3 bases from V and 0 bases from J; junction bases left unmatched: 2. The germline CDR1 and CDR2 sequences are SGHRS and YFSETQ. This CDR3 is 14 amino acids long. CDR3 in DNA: TGCGCCAGCAGCTCCGGACAGGCTAACTATGGCTACACCTTC. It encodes CASSSGQANYGYTF.

The CDR3 loop is CASSWSSYEQYF. CDR3 sequence (DNA): TGTGCCAGCAGTTGGAGCTCCTACGAGCAGTACTTC. The chain combines TRBV25-1 with TRBJ2-7; D gene uncertain. CDR1 MGHDK and CDR2 SYGVNS come from the germline V gene. The ends were cut back, 5 bases at V and 0 bases at J, with 5 bases in the middle. This CDR3 has 12 amino acids.

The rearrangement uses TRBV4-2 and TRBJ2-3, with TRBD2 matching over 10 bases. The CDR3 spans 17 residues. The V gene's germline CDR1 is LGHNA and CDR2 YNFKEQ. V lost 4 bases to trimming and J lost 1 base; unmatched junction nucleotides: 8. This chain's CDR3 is CASSLTLAGEGTDTQYF. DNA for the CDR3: TGTGCCAGCAGCCTGACCCTAGCGGGAGAGGGCACAGATACGCAGTATTTT.

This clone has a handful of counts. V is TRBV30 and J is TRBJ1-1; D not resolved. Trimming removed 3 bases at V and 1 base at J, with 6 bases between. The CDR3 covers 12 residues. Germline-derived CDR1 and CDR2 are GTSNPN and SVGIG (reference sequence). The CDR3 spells CAWSPGNTEAFF. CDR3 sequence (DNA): TGTGCCTGGAGCCCGGGGAACACTGAAGCTTTCTTT.

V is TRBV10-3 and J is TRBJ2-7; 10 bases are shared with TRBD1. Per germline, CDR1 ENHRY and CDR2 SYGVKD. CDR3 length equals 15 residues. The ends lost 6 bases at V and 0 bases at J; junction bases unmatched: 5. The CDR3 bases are TGTGCCATCAGCTCAGGACAGGGGGGCTCCTACGAGCAGTACTTC. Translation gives CAISSGQGGSYEQYF.

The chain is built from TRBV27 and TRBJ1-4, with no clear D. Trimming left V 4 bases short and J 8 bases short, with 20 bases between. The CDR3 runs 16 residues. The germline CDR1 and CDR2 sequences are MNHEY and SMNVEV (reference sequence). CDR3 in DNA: TGTGCCAGCAGTTATTCCTCCGGAGTCATAAACGAAAAACTGTTTTTT. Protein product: CASSYSSGVINEKLFF.

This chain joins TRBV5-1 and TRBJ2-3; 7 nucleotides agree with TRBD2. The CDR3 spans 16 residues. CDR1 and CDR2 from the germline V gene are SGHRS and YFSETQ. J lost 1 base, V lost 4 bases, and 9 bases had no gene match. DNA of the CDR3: TGCGCCAGCAGCCTGCCCCGGGCGGGAGGCACAGATACGCAGTATTTT. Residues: CASSLPRAGGTDTQYF.

Written as DNA, the CDR3 is TGTGCCAGCAGCCACCGACAGGGAGGACAAGAGACCCAGTACTTC. Translated, it gives CASSHRQGGQETQYF. This chain uses TRBV3-1 (or the pseudogene TRBV3-2) with TRBJ2-5; D might be TRBD1 (7 bases). The V and J ends lost 3 bases and 2 bases respectively, with 13 bases between them. This CDR3 spans 15 amino acids. Germline V CDR1 and CDR2: LGHDT, YNNKEL (reference sequence).

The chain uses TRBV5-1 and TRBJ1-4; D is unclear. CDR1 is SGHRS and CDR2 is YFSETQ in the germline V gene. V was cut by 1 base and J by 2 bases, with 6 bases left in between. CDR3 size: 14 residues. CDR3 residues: CASSLTSTNEKLFF. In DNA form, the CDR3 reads TGCGCCAGCAGCTTGACGTCGACTAATGAAAAACTGTTTTTT. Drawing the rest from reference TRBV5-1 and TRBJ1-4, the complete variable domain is KAGVTQTPRYLIKTRGQQVTLSCSPISGHRSVSWYQQTPGQGLQFLFEYFSETQRNKGNFPGRFSGRQFSNSRSEMNVSTLELGDSALYLCASSLTSTNEKLFFGSGTQLSVL.

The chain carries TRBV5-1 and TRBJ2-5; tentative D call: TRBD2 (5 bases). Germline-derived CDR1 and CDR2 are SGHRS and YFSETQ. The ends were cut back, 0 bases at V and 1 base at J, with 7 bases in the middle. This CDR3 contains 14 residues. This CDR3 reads CASSLGGSQETQYF. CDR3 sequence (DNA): TGCGCCAGCAGCTTGGGTGGGAGCCAAGAGACCCAGTACTTC.

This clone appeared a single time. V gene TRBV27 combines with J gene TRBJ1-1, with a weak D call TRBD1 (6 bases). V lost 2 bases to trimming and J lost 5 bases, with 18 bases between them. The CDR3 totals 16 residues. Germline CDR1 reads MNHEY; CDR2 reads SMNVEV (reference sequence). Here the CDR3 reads CASSLRGARDGTEAFF. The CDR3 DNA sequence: TGTGCCAGCAGTTTACGGGGGGCAAGGGATGGGACTGAAGCTTTCTTT.

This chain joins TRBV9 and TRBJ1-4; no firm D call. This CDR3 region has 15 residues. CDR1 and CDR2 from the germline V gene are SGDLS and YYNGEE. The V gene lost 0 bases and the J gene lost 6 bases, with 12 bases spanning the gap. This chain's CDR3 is CASSVGEYSDEKLFF. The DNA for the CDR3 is TGTGCCAGCAGCGTAGGGGAGTACAGTGATGAAAAACTGTTTTTT.

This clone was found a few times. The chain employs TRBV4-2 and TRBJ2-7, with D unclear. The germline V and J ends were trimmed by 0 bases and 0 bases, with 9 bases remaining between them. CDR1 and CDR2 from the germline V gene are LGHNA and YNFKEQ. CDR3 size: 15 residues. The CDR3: CASSQEPSSSYEQYF. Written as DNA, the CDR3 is TGTGCCAGCAGCCAAGAGCCTTCAAGCTCCTACGAGCAGTACTTC.

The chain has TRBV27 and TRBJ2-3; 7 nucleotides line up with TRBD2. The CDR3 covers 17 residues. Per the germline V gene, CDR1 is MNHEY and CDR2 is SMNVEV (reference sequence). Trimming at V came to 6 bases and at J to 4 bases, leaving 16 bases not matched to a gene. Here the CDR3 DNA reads TGTGCCAGCAGCCCAAACGGGGGGAGGGGTTTGGCAGATACGCAGTATTTT. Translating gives CASSPNGGRGLADTQYF.

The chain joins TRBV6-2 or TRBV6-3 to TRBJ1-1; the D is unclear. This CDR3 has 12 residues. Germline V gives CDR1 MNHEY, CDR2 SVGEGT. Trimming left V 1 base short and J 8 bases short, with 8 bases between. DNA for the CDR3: TGTGCCAGCAGTTACTACCTGGGAGAAGCTTTCTTT. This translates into CASSYYLGEAFF.

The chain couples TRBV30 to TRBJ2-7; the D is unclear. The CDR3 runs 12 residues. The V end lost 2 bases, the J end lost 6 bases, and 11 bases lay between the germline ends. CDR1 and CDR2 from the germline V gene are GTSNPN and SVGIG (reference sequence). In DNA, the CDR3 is TGTGCCTGGAGTAGGCCGCCAGGCGAGCAGTACTTC. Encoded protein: CAWSRPPGEQYF.

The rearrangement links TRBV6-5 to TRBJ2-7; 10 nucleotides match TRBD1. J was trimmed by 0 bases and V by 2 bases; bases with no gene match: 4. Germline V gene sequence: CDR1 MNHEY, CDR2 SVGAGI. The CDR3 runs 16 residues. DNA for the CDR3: TGTGCCAGCAGTTACGGGACAGGGGTCGGCTCCTACGAGCAGTACTTC. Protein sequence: CASSYGTGVGSYEQYF.

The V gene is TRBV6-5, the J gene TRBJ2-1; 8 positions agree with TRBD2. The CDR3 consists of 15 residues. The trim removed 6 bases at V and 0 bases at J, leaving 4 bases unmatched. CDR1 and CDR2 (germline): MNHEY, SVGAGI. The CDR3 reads CASSLAGPSYNEQFF. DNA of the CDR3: TGTGCCAGCAGCTTAGCGGGGCCCTCCTACAATGAGCAGTTCTTC.

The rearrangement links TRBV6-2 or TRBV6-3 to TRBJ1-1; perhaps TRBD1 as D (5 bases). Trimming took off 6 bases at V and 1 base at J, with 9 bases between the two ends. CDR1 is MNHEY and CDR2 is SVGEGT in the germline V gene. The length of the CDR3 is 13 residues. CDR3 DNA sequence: TGTGCCAGCAGCCCCACAGGGAACACTGAAGCTTTCTTT. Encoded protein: CASSPTGNTEAFF.

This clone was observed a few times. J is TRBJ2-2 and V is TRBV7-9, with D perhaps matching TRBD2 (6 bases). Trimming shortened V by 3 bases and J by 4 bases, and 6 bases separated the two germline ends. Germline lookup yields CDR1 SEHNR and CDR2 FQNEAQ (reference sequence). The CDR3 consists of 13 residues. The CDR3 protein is CASSFGSTGELFF. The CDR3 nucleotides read TGTGCCAGCAGCTTCGGGAGCACCGGGGAGCTGTTTTTT.

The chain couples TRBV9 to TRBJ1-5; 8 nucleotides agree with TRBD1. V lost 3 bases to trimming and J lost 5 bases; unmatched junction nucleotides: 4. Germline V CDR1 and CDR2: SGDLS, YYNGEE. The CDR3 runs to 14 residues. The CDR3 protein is CASSAGQGYQPQHF. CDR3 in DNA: TGTGCCAGCAGCGCCGGACAGGGATATCAGCCCCAGCATTTT. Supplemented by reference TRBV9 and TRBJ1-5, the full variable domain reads DSGVTQTPKHLITATGQRVTLRCSPRSGDLSVYWYQQSLDQGLQFLIQYYNGEERAKGNILERFSAQQFPDLHSELNLSSLELGDSALYFCASSAGQGYQPQHFGDGTRLSIL.

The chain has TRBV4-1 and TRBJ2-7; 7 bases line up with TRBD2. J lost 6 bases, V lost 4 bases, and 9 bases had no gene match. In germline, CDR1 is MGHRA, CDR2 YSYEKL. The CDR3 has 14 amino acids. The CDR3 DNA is TGCGCCAGCAGCCGTTTCGCGGGAGCCCCCGAGCAGTACTTC. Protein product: CASSRFAGAPEQYF.

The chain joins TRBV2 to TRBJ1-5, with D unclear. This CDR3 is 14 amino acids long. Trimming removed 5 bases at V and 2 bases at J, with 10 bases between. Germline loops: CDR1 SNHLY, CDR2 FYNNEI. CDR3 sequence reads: CASSILSGNQPQHF. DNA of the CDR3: TGTGCCAGCAGTATCCTGTCGGGCAATCAGCCCCAGCATTTT.

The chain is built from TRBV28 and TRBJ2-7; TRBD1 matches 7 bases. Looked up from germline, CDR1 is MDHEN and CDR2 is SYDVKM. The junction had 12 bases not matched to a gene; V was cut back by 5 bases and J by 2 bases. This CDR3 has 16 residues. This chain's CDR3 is CASSPRPGTVTYEQYF. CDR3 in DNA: TGTGCCAGCAGTCCGCGTCCCGGGACAGTGACCTACGAGCAGTACTTC.

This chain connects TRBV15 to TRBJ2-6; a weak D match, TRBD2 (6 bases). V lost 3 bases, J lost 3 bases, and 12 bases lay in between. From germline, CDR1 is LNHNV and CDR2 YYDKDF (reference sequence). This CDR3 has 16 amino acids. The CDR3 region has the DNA TGTGCCACCAGCAGTCGGGGGAATCATGGGGCCAACGTCCTGACTTTC. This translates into CATSSRGNHGANVLTF.

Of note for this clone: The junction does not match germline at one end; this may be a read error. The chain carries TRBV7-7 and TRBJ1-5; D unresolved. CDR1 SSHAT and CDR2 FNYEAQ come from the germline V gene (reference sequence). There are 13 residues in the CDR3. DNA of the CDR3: TGTGCTAGCAGCTCTGGGGAGAGTCAGCCCCAGCATTTT. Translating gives CASSSGESQPQHF.